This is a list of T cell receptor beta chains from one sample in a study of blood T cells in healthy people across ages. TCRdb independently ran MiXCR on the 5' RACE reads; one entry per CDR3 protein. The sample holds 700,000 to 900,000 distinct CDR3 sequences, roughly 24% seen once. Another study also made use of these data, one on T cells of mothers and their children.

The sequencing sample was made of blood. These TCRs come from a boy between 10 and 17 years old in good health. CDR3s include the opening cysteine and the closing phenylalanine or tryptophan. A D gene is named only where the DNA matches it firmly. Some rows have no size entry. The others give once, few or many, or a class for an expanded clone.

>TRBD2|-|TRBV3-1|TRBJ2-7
CASSQDLWGSGSVEQYF
TGTGCCAGCAGCCAAGATCTTTGGGGGAGCGGGAGTGTCGAGCAGTACTTC
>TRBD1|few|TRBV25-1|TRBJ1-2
CASSDSFSDRGYGYTF
TGTGCCAGCAGTGACTCATTCTCGGACAGGGGCTATGGCTACACCTTC
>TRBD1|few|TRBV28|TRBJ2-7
CASTPRTGDSYEQYF
TGTGCCAGCACCCCTCGGACAGGGGATTCCTACGAGCAGTACTTC
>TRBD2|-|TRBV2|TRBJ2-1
CASSEGTRGYNEQFF
TGTGCCAGCAGTGAAGGGACTAGGGGCTACAATGAGCAGTTCTTC
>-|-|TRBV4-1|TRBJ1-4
CASSQSGGRGNGKLFF
TGCGCCAGCAGCCAATCTGGGGGACGGGGTAATGGAAAACTGTTTTTT
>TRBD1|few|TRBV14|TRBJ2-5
CASSQMTGTKTQYF
TGTGCCAGCAGCCAAATGACAGGGACCAAGACCCAGTACTTC
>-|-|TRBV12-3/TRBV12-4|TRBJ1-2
CASSWSNHGYTF
TGTGCCAGCAGTTGGAGCAACCATGGCTACACCTTC
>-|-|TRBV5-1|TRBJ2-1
CASSLVRGGQFF
TGCGCCAGCAGCTTGGTGCGAGGCGGGCAGTTCTTC
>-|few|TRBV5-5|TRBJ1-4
CASSFLVQVEEKLFF
TGTGCCAGCAGCTTTTTGGTTCAGGTGGAAGAAAAACTGTTTTTT
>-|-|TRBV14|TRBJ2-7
CASRRIASYEQYF
TGTGCCAGCAGGAGGATAGCCTCCTACGAGCAGTACTTC
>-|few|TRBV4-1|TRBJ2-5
CASSQMGEGWQETQYF
TGCGCCAGCAGCCAAATGGGTGAGGGATGGCAAGAGACCCAGTACTTC
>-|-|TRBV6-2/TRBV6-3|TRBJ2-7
CASSYVRNGGLWEQYF
TGTGCCAGCAGTTACGTCAGGAACGGGGGACTGTGGGAGCAGTACTTC
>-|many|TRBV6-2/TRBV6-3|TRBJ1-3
CASSLDSGNTIYF
TGTGCCAGCAGTCTCGACTCTGGAAACACCATATATTTT
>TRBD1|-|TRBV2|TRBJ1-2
CASRPTGTGANYGYTF
TGTGCCAGCAGACCTACCGGGACAGGGGCTAACTATGGCTACACCTTC
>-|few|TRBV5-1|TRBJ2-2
CASSSTTGTGELFF
TGCGCCAGCAGCTCGACTACAGGGACCGGGGAGCTGTTTTTT
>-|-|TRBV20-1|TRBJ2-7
CSARDLTGPPYEQYF
TGCAGTGCTAGAGATCTTACAGGACCCCCCTACGAGCAGTACTTC
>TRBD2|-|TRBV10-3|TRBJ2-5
CAISLAGGLAETQYF
TGTGCCATCAGCCTAGCGGGGGGGCTTGCGGAGACCCAGTACTTC
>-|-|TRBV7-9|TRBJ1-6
CASSGGWGGNSPLHF
TGTGCCAGCAGCGGAGGCTGGGGTGGTAATTCACCCCTCCACTTT
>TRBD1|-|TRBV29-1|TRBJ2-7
CSTLQGTTSYEQYF
TGCAGCACGTTACAGGGGACAACTTCCTACGAGCAGTACTTC
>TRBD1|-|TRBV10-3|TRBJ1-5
CAIGPTGKVNQPQHF
TGTGCCATCGGGCCGACAGGGAAGGTCAATCAGCCCCAGCATTTT
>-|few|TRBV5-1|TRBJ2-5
CASRREQETQYF
TGCGCCAGCAGGCGGGAACAAGAGACCCAGTACTTC
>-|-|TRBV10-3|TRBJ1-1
CAISESGTVNTEAFF
TGTGCCATCAGTGAGTCCGGGACGGTGAACACTGAAGCTTTCTTT
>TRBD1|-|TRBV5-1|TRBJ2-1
CASSLDRGGMNEQFF
TGCGCCAGCAGCCTCGACAGGGGAGGAATGAATGAGCAGTTCTTC
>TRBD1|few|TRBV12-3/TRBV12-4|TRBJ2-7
CASSSQGTLREQYF
TGTGCCAGCAGTTCACAGGGGACCCTTAGAGAGCAGTACTTC
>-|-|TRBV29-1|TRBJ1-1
CSVEGWGGPSRGAFF
TGCAGCGTAGAAGGATGGGGGGGACCATCGCGGGGCGCTTTCTTT
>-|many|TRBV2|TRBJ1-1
CASRAGRNTEAFF
TGTGCCAGCAGAGCAGGGCGTAACACTGAAGCTTTCTTT
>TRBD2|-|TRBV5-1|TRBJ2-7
CASSGGTSGKHEQYF
TGCGCCAGCAGCGGAGGGACTAGCGGGAAACACGAGCAGTACTTC
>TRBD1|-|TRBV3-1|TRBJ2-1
CASSQDKGAGVGEQFF
TGTGCCAGCAGCCAAGATAAGGGGGCCGGTGTAGGTGAGCAGTTCTTC
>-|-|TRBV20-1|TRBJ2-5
CSARDAGTPGETQYF
TGCAGTGCTAGAGATGCGGGGACCCCCGGGGAGACCCAGTACTTC
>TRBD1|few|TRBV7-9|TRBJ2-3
CASSSDRGSSTDTQYF
TGTGCCAGCAGCTCCGACAGGGGGTCGAGCACAGATACGCAGTATTTT
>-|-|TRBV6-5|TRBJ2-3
CASTFTGDRNTQYF
TGTGCCAGCACCTTCACAGGAGATAGAAATACGCAGTATTTT